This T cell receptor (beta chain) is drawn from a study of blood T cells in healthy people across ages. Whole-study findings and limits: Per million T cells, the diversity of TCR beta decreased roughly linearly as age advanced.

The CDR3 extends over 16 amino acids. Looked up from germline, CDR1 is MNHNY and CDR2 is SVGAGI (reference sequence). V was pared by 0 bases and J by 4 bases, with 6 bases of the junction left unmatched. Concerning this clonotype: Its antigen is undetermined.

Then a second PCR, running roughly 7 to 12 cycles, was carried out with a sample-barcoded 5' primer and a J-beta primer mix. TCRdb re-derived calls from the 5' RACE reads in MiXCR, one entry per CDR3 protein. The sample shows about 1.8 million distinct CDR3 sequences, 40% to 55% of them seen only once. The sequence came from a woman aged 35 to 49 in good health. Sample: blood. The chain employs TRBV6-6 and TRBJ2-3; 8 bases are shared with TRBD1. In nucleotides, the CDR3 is TGTGCCAGCAGTTACTCTAGACAGGGGTTCTCAGATACGCAGTATTTT. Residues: CASSYSRQGFSDTQYF.